This TCR beta chain was found in a study of blood T cell repertoires in COVID-19. Assay: immunoSEQ multiplex PCR; the TCRdb copy retains only in-frame clones and omits some. Altogether roughly 120,000 clones are present, roughly nine tenths being singletons, with the ten largest covering around 30%. The CDR3 is 14 amino acids. Germline V gene data show CDR1 as DFQATT and CDR2 as SNEGSKA (reference sequence). V lost 3 bases to trimming and J lost 6 bases; unmatched junction nucleotides: 5. Sequenced input: peripheral blood. The chain has TRBV20-1 and TRBJ2-1; 10 bases are shared with TRBD2. The origin of this receptor is a man between 65 and 80 years old with active or convalescent COVID-19. The CDR3, as DNA: TGCAGTGCTAGTCTGCTAGCGGGAGTCAATGAGCAGTTCTTC. Translation gives CSASLLAGVNEQFF.